The 9 T cell receptor beta chains reported below all come from one sample, sequenced in a study of identifying expanded T cells in peripheral blood. The table came from immunoSEQ multiplex PCR; TCRdb's copy has only in-frame clones and leaves some out. This sample has about 90,000 clones, with 75% to 90% found just once. The source material was blood. The receptors stem from a person aged 18 to 70 in good health.

J is TRBJ2-5 and V is TRBV29-1; D not certain. V lost 4 bases and J 2 bases, leaving 11 bases between the germline ends. This CDR3 region has 13 residues. Germline V gene data show CDR1 as SQVTM and CDR2 as ANQGSEA. CDR3: CSVVYPPQETQYF. Here the CDR3 DNA reads TGCAGCGTTGTCTACCCTCCTCAAGAGACCCAGTACTTC.

The V and J genes are TRBV27 and TRBJ2-7; D is possibly TRBD1 (6 bases). Looked up from germline, CDR1 is MNHEY and CDR2 is SMNVEV (reference sequence). CDR3 size: 17 residues. V was shortened by 4 bases and J by 7 bases, with 26 bases between the two germline ends. CDR3 region: CASSSSADSDLGGEQYF. CDR3 coding DNA: TGTGCCAGCAGTTCATCCGCGGACAGCGACCTCGGTGGGGAGCAGTACTTC.

This rearrangement joins TRBV27 to TRBJ2-1; D possibly corresponds to TRBD1 (6 bases). V was trimmed by 4 bases and J by 8 bases, leaving 18 bases between them. CDR3 length equals 15 residues. Germline CDR1 is MNHEY and CDR2 is SMNVEV (reference sequence). The CDR3 coding sequence is TGTGCCAGCAGTTCAAACAGGGTGCGGTTGGATGAGCAGTTCTTC. The encoded protein is CASSSNRVRLDEQFF.

This rearrangement joins TRBV7-2 to TRBJ1-1, with 10 bases identical to TRBD1. Trimming cost V 3 bases and J 10 bases; bases outside gene matches: 8. Looked up from germline, CDR1 is SGHTA and CDR2 is FQGNSA. The CDR3 consists of 14 residues. The CDR3 loop is CASSLGQGRDVAFF. The CDR3 DNA reads as TGTGCCAGCAGCTTGGGACAGGGGCGGGATGTAGCTTTCTTT.

This chain uses TRBV4-3 with TRBJ1-2; D gene unclear. Trimming took off 0 bases at V and 4 bases at J, with 12 bases between the two ends. CDR1 and CDR2 (germline): LGHNA, YSLEER. There are 15 residues in the CDR3. The CDR3 reads CASSQEFGPTYGYTF. The DNA of the CDR3 is TGCGCCAGCAGCCAAGAATTCGGTCCGACCTATGGCTACACCTTC.

V usage is TRBV5-1 and J usage is TRBJ2-7; the D gene is possibly TRBD1 (7 bases). V was clipped by 4 bases and J by 0 bases, with 17 bases between them. The CDR3 contains 16 residues. From germline, CDR1 is SGHRS and CDR2 YFSETQ. DNA of the CDR3: TGCGCCAGCAGCCTCAAAACTCAGGGGGGCTCCTACGAGCAGTACTTC. Translated: CASSLKTQGGSYEQYF.

This clone has a handful of counts. V is TRBV11-3 and J is TRBJ1-6; 8 bases map to TRBD1. The length of the CDR3 is 14 residues. The J segment lost 10 bases and the V segment lost 5 bases, leaving 7 bases of the junction unmatched. From germline, CDR1 is SGHNT and CDR2 YENEEA. DNA of the CDR3: TGTGCCAGCAGCGGACAGGGCGTGAGGTCACCCCTCCACTTT. Protein sequence: CASSGQGVRSPLHF.

The J gene is TRBJ1-2, the V gene TRBV28, with 9 bases that match TRBD1. Germline assignment: CDR1 MDHEN and CDR2 SYDVKM. The CDR3 runs to 15 residues. Trimming cost V 3 bases and J 5 bases; bases outside gene matches: 7. The CDR3 reads CASSLRSGQGYGYTF. Written as DNA, the CDR3 is TGTGCCAGCAGTTTGCGGTCCGGACAGGGGTATGGCTACACCTTC.

This clone appeared a few times. This rearrangement joins TRBV18 to TRBJ1-4, with TRBD1 matching over 8 bases. In germline, CDR1 is KGHSH, CDR2 LQKENI. The CDR3 runs 13 residues. The junction had 7 bases not matched to a gene; V was cut back by 8 bases and J by 8 bases. The CDR3 is CASRTGYEEKLFF. The CDR3 DNA is TGTGCCAGCAGGACAGGGTATGAAGAAAAACTGTTTTTT. Full variable domain (missing parts from reference TRBV18 and TRBJ1-4): NAGVMQNPRHLVRRRGQEARLRCSPMKGHSHVYWYRQLPEEGLKFMVYLQKENIIDESGMPKERFSAEFPKEGPSILRIQQVVRGDSAAYFCASRTGYEEKLFFGSGTQLSVL.